The rows below give T cell receptor beta chains drawn from one sample of a study of CD8 T cells in ankylosing spondylitis. Via MiXCR, TCRdb re-called the 5' RACE reads, giving one row per CDR3 protein. Among around 180,000 distinct CDR3 sequences listed, roughly 13% were seen once. Specimen: blood, either unsorted or a sorted T cell fraction (not recorded which). Receptors were obtained from a female donor with ankylosing spondylitis or in good health (not recorded which). Both conserved end residues are part of each CDR3. The D gene is left open where the match is weak. The size entry is marked missing in some rows and otherwise reads once, few, many or a size class.

j_call clone_size cdr3_length v_call d_call cdr3_aa
TRBJ2-1 many 15 TRBV5-1 TRBD2 CASSATSGDYNEQFF
TRBJ1-2 many 13 TRBV12-3/TRBV12-4 TRBD1 CASSPRQGSGYTF
TRBJ1-6 many 15 TRBV12-3/TRBV12-4 TRBD1 CASSPLDRGPSPLHF
TRBJ2-3 NA 13 TRBV4-3 NA CASSQKAADTQYF
TRBJ1-6 few 19 TRBV30 NA CAWSRRKEGSGRLNSPLHF
TRBJ2-7 many 15 TRBV4-2 NA CASSQEPSTHYEQYF
TRBJ2-1 many 15 TRBV10-3 TRBD2 CAISASGGSYNEQFF
TRBJ1-4 NA 15 TRBV7-2 TRBD1 CASSLTTGPNEKLFF
TRBJ2-6 NA 13 TRBV6-2/TRBV6-3 NA CASGSSGANVLTF
TRBJ2-7 NA 13 TRBV2 TRBD1 CASSGTGGHEQYF
TRBJ2-2 many 17 TRBV6-2/TRBV6-3 TRBD2 CASSKQAGGPITGELFF
TRBJ1-1 many 15 TRBV6-5 TRBD1 CASSYVGQGDTEAFF
TRBJ2-2 many 13 TRBV9 NA CASSEVGAGELFF
TRBJ2-2 many 12 TRBV7-9 NA CASSHAAGELFF
TRBJ1-2 NA 13 TRBV12-3/TRBV12-4 NA CASSFAVNYGYTF
TRBJ2-6 many 18 TRBV14 NA CASSPPTGTPSGANVLTF
TRBJ1-2 many 15 TRBV5-1 NA CASSLTDVINYGYTF
TRBJ2-1 many 13 TRBV5-6 TRBD2 CASSFSGSNEQFF
TRBJ2-2 NA 19 TRBV2 TRBD2 CASSWGPASGGWDTGELFF
TRBJ1-2 many 16 TRBV24-1 TRBD1 CATSDRTGRENYGYTF
TRBJ2-2 NA 15 TRBV5-1 NA CASSSWPREAGELFF
TRBJ2-5 few 15 TRBV28 TRBD2 CASSSPGGAKETQYF
TRBJ1-1 many 13 TRBV9 NA CASSVGLDTEAFF
TRBJ2-1 many 15 TRBV12-3/TRBV12-4 NA CASSLVSSSYNEQFF
TRBJ1-1 few 16 TRBV27 NA CASRHSGTGMNTEAFF
TRBJ2-1 many 13 TRBV7-3 NA CASSLGGGLRQFF
TRBJ1-2 many 13 TRBV20-1 TRBD1 CSAGDRGSYGYTF
TRBJ2-7 many 11 TRBV21-1 NA CASSLGGDRFF
TRBJ2-7 NA 14 TRBV12-3/TRBV12-4 NA CASSPTDVYYEQYF
TRBJ2-2 NA 15 TRBV7-2 NA CASSRGGPGTGELFF
TRBJ2-3 few 14 TRBV6-4 TRBD2 CASSTSGGKDTQYF
TRBJ1-1 many 16 TRBV9 TRBD1 CASSADPRTGGTEAFF
TRBJ2-1 many 13 TRBV28 TRBD2 CASETSEVNEQFF
TRBJ1-1 many 13 TRBV12-3/TRBV12-4 NA CASSLMGETEAFF
TRBJ1-5 few 13 TRBV11-2 NA CASSLGRNQPQHF
TRBJ1-6 few 13 TRBV3-1 NA CASSVPGGSPLHF
TRBJ1-1 many 16 TRBV5-1 NA CASSLDFGGGGTEAFF
TRBJ2-1 NA 13 TRBV5-4 NA CASSPGPPDEQFF
TRBJ2-1 many 16 TRBV5-1 TRBD2 CASSKGLAGVENEQFF
TRBJ2-7 few 16 TRBV12-3/TRBV12-4 NA CASSQKGGPLGSEQYF
TRBJ2-1 many 14 TRBV20-1 TRBD2 CSASSLAGGSEQFF
TRBJ2-3 NA 15 TRBV19 NA CASSGLTGTTDTQYF
TRBJ2-2 NA 16 TRBV19 TRBD2 CASTIRLAGLSGELFF
TRBJ2-1 many 13 TRBV12-3/TRBV12-4 NA CASSHALRNEQFF
TRBJ2-7 many 13 TRBV20-1 NA CSASLQRNLEQYF
TRBJ1-1 many 14 TRBV6-1 TRBD1 CASLKTGGNTEAFF
TRBJ2-5 few 18 TRBV11-2 NA CASSLRSLAPRVGETQYF
TRBJ2-3 many 13 TRBV20-1 NA CSALRGSTDTQYF
TRBJ2-2 NA 18 TRBV5-1 NA CASSLARGPAANTGELFF
TRBJ2-2 many 14 TRBV5-1 NA CASSPGEITGELFF
TRBJ1-1 many 15 TRBV3-1 NA CASSEPGRVGTEAFF
TRBJ2-3 NA 14 TRBV29-1 TRBD1 CSVEPGQGGDTQYF
TRBJ2-5 many 16 TRBV7-7 TRBD2 CASSLNSGRVQETQYF
TRBJ1-1 NA 13 TRBV15 NA CATSRDRGSEAFF